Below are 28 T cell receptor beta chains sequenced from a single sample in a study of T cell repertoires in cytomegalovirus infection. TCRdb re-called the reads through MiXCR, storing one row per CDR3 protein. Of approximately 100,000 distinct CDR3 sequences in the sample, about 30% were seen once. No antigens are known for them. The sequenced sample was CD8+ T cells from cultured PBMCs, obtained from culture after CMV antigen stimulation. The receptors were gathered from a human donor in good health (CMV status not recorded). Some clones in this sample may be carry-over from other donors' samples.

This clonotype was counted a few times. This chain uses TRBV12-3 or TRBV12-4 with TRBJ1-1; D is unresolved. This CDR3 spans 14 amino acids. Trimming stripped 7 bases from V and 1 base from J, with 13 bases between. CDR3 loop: CASTLLGPNTEAFF. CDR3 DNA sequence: TGTGCCAGCACCCTCTTAGGGCCGAACACTGAAGCTTTCTTT.

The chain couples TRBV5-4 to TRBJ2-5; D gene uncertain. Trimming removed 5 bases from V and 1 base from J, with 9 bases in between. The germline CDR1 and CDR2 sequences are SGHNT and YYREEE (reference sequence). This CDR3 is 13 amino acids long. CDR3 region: CASRSQSQETQYF. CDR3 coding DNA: TGTGCCAGCAGGTCCCAGTCCCAAGAGACCCAGTACTTC.

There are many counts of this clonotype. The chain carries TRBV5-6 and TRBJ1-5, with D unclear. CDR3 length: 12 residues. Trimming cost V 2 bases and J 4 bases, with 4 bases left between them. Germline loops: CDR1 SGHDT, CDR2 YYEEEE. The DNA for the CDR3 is TGTGCCAGCAGCTTCTATAATCAGCCCCAGCATTTT. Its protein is CASSFYNQPQHF.

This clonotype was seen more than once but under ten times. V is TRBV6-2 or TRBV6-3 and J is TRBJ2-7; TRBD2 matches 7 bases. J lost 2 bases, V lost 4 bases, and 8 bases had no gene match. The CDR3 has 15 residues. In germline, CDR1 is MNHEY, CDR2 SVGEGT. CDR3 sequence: CASSSPGLITYEQYF. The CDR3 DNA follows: TGTGCCAGCAGTTCCCCGGGACTAATTACCTACGAGCAGTACTTC.

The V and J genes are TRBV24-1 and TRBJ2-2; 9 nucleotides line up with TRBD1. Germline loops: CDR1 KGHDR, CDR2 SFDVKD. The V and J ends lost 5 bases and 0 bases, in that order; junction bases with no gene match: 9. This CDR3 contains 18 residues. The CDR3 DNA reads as TGTGCCACCAGTGGCCCCCGGGGACAGGGTACGAACACCGGGGAGCTGTTTTTT. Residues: CATSGPRGQGTNTGELFF.

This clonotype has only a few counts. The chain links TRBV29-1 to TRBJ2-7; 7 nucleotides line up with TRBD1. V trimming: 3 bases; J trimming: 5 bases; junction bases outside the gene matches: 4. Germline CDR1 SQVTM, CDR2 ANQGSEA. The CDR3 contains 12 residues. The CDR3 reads CSVETGYNEQYF. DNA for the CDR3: TGCAGCGTTGAGACAGGGTACAACGAGCAGTACTTC.

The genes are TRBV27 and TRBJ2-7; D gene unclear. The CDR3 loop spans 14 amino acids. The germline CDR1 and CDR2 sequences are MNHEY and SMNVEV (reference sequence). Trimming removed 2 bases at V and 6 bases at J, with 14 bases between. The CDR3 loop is CASSLGVDPGEQYF. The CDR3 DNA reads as TGTGCCAGCAGTTTAGGAGTCGATCCGGGCGAGCAGTACTTC.

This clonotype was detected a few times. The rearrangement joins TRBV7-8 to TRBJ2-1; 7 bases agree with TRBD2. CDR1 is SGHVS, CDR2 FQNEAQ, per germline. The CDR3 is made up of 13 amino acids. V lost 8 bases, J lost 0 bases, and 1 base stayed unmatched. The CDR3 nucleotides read TGTGCCAGCGGGGGGGTCTCCTACAATGAGCAGTTCTTC. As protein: CASGGVSYNEQFF.

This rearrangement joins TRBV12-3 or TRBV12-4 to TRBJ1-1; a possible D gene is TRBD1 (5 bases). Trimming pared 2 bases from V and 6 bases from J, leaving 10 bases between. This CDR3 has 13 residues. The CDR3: CASSLWGSAEAFF. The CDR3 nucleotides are TGTGCCAGCAGTTTATGGGGGAGCGCTGAAGCTTTCTTT.

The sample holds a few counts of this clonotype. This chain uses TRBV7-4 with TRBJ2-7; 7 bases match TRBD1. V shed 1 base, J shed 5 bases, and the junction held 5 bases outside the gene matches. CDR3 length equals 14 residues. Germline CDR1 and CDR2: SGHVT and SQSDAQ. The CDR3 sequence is CASSLGQGFHEQYF. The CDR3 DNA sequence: TGTGCCAGCAGCTTAGGACAGGGTTTCCACGAGCAGTACTTC.

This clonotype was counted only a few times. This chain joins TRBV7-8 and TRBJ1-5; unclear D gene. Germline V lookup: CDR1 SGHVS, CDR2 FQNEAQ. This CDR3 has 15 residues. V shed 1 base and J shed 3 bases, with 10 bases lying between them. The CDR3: CASSLGEGLNQPQHF. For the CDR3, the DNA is TGTGCCAGCAGCTTAGGAGAGGGCCTCAATCAGCCCCAGCATTTT.

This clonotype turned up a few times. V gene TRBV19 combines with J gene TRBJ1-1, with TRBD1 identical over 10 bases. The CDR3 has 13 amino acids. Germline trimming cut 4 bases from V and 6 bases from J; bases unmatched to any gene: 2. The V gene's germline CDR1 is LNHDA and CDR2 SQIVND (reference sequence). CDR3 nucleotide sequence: TGTGCCAGTAGTAGACAGGGGGCCTCTGAAGCTTTCTTT. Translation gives CASSRQGASEAFF.

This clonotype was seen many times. The CDR3 DNA follows: TGTGCCAGCAGCTTAGCGCATCCGTCAGGGTCCTCTCACCCCTACGAGCAGTACTTC. Protein: CASSLAHPSGSSHPYEQYF. V and J are TRBV7-6 and TRBJ2-7; a weak D match, TRBD1 (5 bases). The V gene's germline CDR1 is SGHVS and CDR2 FNYEAQ. Trimming removed 0 bases at V and 2 bases at J, with 23 bases between. There are 19 residues in the CDR3.

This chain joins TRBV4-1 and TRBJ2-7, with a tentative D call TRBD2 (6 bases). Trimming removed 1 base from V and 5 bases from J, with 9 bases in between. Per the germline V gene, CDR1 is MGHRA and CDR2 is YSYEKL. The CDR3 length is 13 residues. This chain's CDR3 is CASSQGGVNEQYF. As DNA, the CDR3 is TGCGCCAGCAGCCAAGGGGGGGTTAACGAGCAGTACTTC.

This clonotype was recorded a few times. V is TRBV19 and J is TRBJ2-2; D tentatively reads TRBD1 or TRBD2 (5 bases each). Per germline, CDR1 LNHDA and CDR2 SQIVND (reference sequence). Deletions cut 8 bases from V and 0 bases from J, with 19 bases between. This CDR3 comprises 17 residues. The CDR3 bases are TGTGCCAGTGAGGGGCTCTGGGACCTGTCGAACACCGGGGAGCTGTTTTTT. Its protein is CASEGLWDLSNTGELFF.

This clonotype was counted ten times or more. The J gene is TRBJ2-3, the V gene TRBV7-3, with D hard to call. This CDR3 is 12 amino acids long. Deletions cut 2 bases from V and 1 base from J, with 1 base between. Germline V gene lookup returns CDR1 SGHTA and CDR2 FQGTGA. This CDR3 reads CASSLGTDTQYF. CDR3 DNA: TGTGCCAGCAGCTTAGGCACAGATACGCAGTATTTT.

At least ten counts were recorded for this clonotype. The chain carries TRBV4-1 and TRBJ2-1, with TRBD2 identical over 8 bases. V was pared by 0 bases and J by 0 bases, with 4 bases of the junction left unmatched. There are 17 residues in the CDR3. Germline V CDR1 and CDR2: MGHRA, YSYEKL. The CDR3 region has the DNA TGCGCCAGCAGCCAAGATTCGAGCGGGAGCTCCTACAATGAGCAGTTCTTC. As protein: CASSQDSSGSSYNEQFF.

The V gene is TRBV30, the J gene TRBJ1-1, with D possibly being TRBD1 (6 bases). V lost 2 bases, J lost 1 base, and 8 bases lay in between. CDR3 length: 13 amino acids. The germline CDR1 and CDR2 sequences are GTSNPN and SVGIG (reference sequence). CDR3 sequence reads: CAWSMTGNTEAFF. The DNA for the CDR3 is TGTGCCTGGAGTATGACAGGGAACACTGAAGCTTTCTTT.

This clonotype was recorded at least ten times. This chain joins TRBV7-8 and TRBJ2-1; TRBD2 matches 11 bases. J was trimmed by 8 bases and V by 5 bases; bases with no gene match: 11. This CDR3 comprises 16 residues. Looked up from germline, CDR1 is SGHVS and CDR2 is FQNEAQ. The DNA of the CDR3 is TGTGCCAGCAGCCCCCGGGGGGGACTAGCGGCGGATGAGCAGTTCTTC. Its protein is CASSPRGGLAADEQFF.

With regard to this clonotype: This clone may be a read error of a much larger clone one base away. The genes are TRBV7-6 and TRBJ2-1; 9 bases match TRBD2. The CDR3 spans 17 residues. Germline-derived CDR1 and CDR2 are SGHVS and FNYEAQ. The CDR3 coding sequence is TGTGCCAGCAGCCTGCGGGCGGGGGGGATCTCCTGCAATGAGCAGTTCTTC. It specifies CASSLRAGGISCNEQFF.

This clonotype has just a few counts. Here the CDR3 DNA reads TGTGCCAGCAGTTGGGTGGGCAGAAATCAGCCCCAGCATTTT. It codes for CASSWVGRNQPQHF. The chain joins TRBV6-1 to TRBJ1-5; unclear D gene. Germline CDR1 MNHNS, CDR2 SASEGT. The CDR3 runs 14 residues. The V and J ends lost 5 bases and 4 bases respectively, with 12 bases between them.

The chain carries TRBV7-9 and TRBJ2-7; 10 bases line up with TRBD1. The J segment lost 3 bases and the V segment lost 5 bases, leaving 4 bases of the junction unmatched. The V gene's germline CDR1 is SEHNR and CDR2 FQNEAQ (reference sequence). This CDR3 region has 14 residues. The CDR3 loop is CASSPRDRGYEQYF. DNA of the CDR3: TGTGCCAGCAGCCCCCGGGACAGGGGCTACGAGCAGTACTTC.

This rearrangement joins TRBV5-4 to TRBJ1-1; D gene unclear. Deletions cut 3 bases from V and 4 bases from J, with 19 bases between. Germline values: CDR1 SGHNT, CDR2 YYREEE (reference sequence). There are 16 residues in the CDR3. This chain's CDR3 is CASSSPNLKEGTEAFF. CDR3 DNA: TGTGCCAGCAGCTCCCCGAATTTGAAAGAAGGCACTGAAGCTTTCTTT. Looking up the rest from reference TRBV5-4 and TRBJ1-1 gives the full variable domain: ETGVTQSPTHLIKTRGQQVTLRCSSQSGHNTVSWYQQALGQGPQFIFQYYREEENGRGNFPPRFSGLQFPNYSSELNVNALELDDSALYLCASSSPNLKEGTEAFFGQGTRLTVV.

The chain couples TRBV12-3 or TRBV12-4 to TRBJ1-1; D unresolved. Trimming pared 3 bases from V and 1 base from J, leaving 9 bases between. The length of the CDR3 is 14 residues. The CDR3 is CASSLVTPNTEAFF. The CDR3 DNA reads TGTGCCAGCAGTTTGGTGACCCCGAACACTGAAGCTTTCTTT.

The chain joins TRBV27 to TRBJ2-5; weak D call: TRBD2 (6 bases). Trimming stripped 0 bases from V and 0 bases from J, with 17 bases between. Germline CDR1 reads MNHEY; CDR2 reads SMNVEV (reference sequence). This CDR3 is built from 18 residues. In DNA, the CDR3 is TGTGCCAGCAGTTTATCGATGGGTTTAAGGGACTACCAAGAGACCCAGTACTTC. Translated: CASSLSMGLRDYQETQYF.

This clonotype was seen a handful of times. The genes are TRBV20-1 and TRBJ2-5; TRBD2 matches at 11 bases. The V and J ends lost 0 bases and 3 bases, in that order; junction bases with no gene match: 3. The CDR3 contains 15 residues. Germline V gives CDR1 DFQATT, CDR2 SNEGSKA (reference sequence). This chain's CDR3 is CSARDGGLAEETQYF. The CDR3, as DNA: TGCAGTGCTAGAGATGGGGGACTAGCGGAAGAGACCCAGTACTTC.

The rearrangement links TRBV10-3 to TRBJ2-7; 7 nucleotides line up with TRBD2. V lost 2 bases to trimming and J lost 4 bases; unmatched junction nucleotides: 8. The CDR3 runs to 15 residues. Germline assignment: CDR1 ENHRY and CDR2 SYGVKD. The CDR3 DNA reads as TGTGCCATCAGTGAGGGGAGCGGGGCCCCATACGAGCAGTACTTC. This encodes CAISEGSGAPYEQYF.

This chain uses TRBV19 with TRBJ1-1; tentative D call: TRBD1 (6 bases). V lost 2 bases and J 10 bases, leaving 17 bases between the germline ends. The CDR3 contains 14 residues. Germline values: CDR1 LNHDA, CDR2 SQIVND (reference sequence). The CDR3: CASSISLTGITAFF. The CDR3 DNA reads TGTGCCAGTAGTATATCTCTTACAGGGATAACAGCTTTCTTT. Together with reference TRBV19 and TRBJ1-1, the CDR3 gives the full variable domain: DGGITQSPKYLFRKEGQNVTLSCEQNLNHDAMYWYRQDPGQGLRLIYYSQIVNDFQKGDIAEGYSVSREKKESFPLTVTSAQKNPTAFYLCASSISLTGITAFFGQGTRLTVV.